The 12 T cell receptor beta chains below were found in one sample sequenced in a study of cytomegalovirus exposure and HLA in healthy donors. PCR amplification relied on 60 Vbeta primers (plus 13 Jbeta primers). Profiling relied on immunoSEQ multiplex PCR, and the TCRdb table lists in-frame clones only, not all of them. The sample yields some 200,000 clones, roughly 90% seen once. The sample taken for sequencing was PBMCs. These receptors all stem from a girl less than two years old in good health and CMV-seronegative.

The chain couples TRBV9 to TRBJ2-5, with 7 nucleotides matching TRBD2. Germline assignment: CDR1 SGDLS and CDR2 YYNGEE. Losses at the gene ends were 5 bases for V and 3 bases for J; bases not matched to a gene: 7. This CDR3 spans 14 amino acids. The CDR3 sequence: CASSWGRAKETQYF. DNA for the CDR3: TGTGCCAGCAGTTGGGGGAGGGCCAAAGAGACCCAGTACTTC.

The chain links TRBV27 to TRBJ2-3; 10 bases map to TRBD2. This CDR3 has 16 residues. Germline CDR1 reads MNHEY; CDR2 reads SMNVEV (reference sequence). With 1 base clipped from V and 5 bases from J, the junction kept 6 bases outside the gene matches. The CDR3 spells CASSLLLAGAVDTQYF. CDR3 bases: TGTGCCAGCAGTTTATTGCTAGCGGGGGCGGTAGATACGCAGTATTTT.

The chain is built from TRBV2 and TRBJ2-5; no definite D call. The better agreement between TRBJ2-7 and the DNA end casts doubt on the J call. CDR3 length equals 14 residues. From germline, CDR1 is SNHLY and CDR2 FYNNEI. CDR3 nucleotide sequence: TGTGCCAGCAGTCCGGTTTACAGCACCTACGAGCAGTACTTC. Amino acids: CASSPVYSTYEQYF.

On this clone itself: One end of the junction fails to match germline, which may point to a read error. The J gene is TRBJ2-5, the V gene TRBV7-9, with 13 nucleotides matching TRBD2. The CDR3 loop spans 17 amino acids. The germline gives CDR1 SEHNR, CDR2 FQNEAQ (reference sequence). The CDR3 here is CSSSRRLAGGDLGTQYF. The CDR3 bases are TGTTCCAGCAGCCGCCGACTAGCGGGGGGAGACCTGGGGACCCAGTACTTC.

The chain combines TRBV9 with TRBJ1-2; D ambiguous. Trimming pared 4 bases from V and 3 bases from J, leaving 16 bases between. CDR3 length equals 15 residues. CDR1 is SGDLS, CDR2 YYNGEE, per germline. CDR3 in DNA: TGTGCCAGCAGCCCCCGGAGGGTTCGTGACTATGGCTACACCTTC. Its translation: CASSPRRVRDYGYTF.

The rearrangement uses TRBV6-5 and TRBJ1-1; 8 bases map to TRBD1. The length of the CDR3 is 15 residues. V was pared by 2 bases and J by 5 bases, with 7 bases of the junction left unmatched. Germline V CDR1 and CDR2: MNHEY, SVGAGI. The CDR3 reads CASSYGTGGWTEAFF. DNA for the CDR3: TGTGCCAGCAGTTACGGGACAGGAGGATGGACTGAAGCTTTCTTT.

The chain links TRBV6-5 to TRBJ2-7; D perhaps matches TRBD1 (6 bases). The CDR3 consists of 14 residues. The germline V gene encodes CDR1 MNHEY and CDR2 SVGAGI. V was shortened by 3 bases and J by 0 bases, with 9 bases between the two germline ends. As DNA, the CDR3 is TGTGCCAGCAGTTATCTACAGGGCTCCTACGAGCAGTACTTC. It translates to CASSYLQGSYEQYF.

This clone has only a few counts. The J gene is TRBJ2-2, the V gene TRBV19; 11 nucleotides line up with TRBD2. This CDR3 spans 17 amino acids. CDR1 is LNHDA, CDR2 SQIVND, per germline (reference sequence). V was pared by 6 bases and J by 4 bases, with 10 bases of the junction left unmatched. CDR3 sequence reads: CASSPQGLAEITGELFF. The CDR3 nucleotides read TGTGCCAGTAGCCCACAGGGACTAGCGGAGATCACCGGGGAGCTGTTTTTT. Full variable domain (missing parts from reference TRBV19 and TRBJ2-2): DGGITQSPKYLFRKEGQNVTLSCEQNLNHDAMYWYRQDPGQGLRLIYYSQIVNDFQKGDIAEGYSVSREKKESFPLTVTSAQKNPTAFYLCASSPQGLAEITGELFFGEGSRLTVL.

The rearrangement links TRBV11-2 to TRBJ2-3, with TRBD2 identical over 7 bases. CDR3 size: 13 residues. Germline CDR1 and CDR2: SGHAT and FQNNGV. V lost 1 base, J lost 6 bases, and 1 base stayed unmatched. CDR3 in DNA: TGTGCCAGCAGCTTAGGGACTAGGGATACGCAGTATTTT. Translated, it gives CASSLGTRDTQYF.

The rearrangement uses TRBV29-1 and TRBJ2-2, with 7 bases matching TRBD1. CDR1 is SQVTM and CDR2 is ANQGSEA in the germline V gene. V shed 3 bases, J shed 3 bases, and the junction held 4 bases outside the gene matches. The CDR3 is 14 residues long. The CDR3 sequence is CSVDEGAHTGELFF. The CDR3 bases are TGCAGCGTTGACGAGGGGGCGCACACCGGGGAGCTGTTTTTT.

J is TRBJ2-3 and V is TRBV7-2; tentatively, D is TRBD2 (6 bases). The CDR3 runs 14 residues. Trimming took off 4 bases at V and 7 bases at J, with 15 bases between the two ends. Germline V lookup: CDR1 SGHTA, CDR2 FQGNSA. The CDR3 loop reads CASSSGTGPNTQYF. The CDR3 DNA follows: TGTGCCAGCAGCTCGGGGACTGGCCCCAATACGCAGTATTTT.

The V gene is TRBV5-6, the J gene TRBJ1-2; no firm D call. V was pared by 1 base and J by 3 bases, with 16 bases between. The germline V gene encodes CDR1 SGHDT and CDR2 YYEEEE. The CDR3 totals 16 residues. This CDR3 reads CASSLLRLQPYYGYTF. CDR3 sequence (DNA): TGTGCCAGCAGCTTGCTTCGTCTACAGCCCTACTATGGCTACACCTTC.